What follows describes a single TCR beta chain. Its antigen is not identified. This entry is derived from a study of graft-versus-host responses after intestinal transplantation. This table comes from immunoSEQ multiplex PCR, and its TCRdb copy is limited to in-frame clones, with some not included. The table shows roughly 99,000 clones, with approximately 90% occurring only once. The V gene's germline CDR1 is MNHEY and CDR2 SMNVEV (reference sequence). The CDR3 is made up of 14 amino acids. Trimming shortened V by 2 bases and J by 3 bases, and 8 bases separated the two germline ends. The chain uses TRBV27 and TRBJ2-1; D is uncertain. Sequencing used unstimulated CD8+ T cells sorted from spleen or lymph node cells, obtained before transplant. The receptor was derived from a human donor who was the organ donor for an intestinal transplant. The CDR3 is CASSLGGSYNEQFF. CDR3 nucleotide sequence: TGTGCCAGCAGTTTAGGTGGTAGCTACAATGAGCAGTTCTTC.